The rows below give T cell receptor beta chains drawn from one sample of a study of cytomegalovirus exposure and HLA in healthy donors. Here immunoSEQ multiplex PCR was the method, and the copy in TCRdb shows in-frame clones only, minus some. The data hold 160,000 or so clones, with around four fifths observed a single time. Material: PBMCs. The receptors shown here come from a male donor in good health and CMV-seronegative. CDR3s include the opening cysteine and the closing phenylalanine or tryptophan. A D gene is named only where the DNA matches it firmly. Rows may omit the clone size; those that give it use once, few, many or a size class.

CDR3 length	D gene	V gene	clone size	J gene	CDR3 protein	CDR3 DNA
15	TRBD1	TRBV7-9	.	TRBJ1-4	CASSLTDRADEKLFF	TGTGCCAGCAGCTTAACCGACAGGGCTGATGAAAAACTGTTTTTT
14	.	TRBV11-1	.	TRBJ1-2	CASSLSTGNYGYTF	TGTGCCAGCAGCTTAAGTACAGGGAACTATGGCTACACCTTC
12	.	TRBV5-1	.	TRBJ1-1	CASRTENTEAFF	TGCGCCAGCCGGACAGAAAACACTGAAGCTTTCTTT
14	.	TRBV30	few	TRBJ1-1	CAWSERPRGTEAFF	TGTGCCTGGAGTGAACGGCCAAGAGGGACTGAAGCTTTCTTT
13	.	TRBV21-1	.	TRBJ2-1	CASSSGTIDEQFF	TGTGCCAGCAGCAGCGGGACTATTGATGAGCAGTTCTTC
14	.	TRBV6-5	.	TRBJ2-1	CASGRQSSYNEQFF	TGTGCCAGCGGTCGACAGAGCTCCTACAATGAGCAGTTCTTC
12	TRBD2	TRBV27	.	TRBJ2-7	CAIGDGGNEQYF	TGTGCCATTGGGGACGGGGGGAACGAGCAGTACTTC
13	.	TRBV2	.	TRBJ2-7	CASASGSSYEQYF	TGTGCCAGCGCTTCGGGGAGCTCCTACGAGCAGTACTTC
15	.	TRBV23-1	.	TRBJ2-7	CASSLWGENGYEQYF	TGCGCCAGCAGTCTCTGGGGGGAAAATGGCTACGAGCAGTACTTC
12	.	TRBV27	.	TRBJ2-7	CASRSLRYEQYF	TGTGCCAGCAGATCACTTCGCTACGAGCAGTACTTC
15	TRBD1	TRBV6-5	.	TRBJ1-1	CASSSPGQMNTEAFF	TGTGCCAGCAGTTCCCCGGGACAGATGAACACTGAAGCTTTCTTT
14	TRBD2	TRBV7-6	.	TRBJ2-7	CASSFSGDPSEQYF	TGTGCCAGCAGCTTTAGCGGGGACCCTTCCGAGCAGTACTTC
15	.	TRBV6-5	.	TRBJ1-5	CASSAQQEPNQPQHF	TGTGCCAGCAGTGCCCAACAGGAACCTAATCAGCCCCAGCATTTT
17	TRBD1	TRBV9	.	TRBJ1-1	CASSVSWDWDSDTEAFF	TGTGCCAGCAGCGTAAGCTGGGATTGGGACAGTGACACTGAAGCTTTCTTT
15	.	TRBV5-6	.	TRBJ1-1	CASSLEGGERSEAFF	TGTGCCAGCAGCTTGGAGGGGGGGGAAAGGTCTGAAGCTTTCTTT
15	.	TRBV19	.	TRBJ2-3	CASSITGSSTDTQYF	TGTGCCAGTAGTATTACCGGTAGTAGCACAGATACGCAGTATTTT
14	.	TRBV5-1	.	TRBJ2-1	CASSLGGEYNEQFF	TGCGCCAGCAGCTTAGGAGGGGAATACAATGAGCAGTTCTTC
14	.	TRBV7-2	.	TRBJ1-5	CASSLNRANQPQHF	TGTGCCAGCAGCTTAAACAGGGCCAATCAGCCCCAGCATTTT
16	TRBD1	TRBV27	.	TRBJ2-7	CASGGWRQGATYEQYF	TGTGCCAGCGGGGGATGGAGGCAGGGGGCTACTTACGAGCAGTACTTC
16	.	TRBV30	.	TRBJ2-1	CAWKGPGNLLRNEQFF	TGTGCCTGGAAAGGTCCGGGTAATCTTCTTAGGAATGAGCAGTTCTTC
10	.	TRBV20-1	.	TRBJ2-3	CSAPRDTQYF	TGCAGTGCTCCCAGGGATACGCAGTATTTT
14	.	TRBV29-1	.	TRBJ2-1	CSAIDAGRLNEQFF	TGCAGCGCAATCGACGCGGGACGTCTCAATGAGCAGTTCTTC
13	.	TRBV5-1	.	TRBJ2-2	CASSLTRTGELFF	TGCGCCAGCAGCTTGACGAGGACCGGGGAGCTGTTTTTT
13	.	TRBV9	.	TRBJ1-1	CASSVGGYTEAFF	TGTGCCAGCAGCGTCGGGGGTTACACTGAAGCTTTCTTT
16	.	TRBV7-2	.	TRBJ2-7	CASSLGTRGSSYEQYF	TGTGCCAGCAGCTTAGGGACTAGGGGGAGCTCCTACGAGCAGTACTTC
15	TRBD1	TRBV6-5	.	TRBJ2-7	CASRPGTGEWNEQYF	TGTGCCAGCAGGCCTGGGACAGGGGAATGGAACGAGCAGTACTTC
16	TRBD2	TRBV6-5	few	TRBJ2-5	CASSYDSGGRQETQYF	TGTGCCAGCAGTTACGATAGCGGGGGGAGACAAGAGACCCAGTACTTC
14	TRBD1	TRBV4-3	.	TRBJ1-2	CASSQTGGRGGYTF	TGCGCCAGCAGCCAGACAGGGGGCAGGGGTGGCTACACCTTC
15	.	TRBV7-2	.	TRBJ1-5	CASSLHQGQGQPQHF	TGTGCCAGCAGCTTACACCAGGGTCAGGGGCAGCCCCAGCATTTT
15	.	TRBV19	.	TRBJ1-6	CASRQPVSYNSPLHF	TGTGCCAGTCGACAGCCAGTATCTTATAATTCACCCCTCCACTTT
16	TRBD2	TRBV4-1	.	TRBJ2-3	CASSNWPSGSTDTQYF	TGCGCCAGCAGCAATTGGCCTAGCGGGAGCACAGATACGCAGTATTTT